The rows below give T cell receptor beta chains drawn from one sample of a study of cytomegalovirus exposure and HLA in healthy donors. Some clones are missing from TCRdb's copy, which holds only in-frame ones; the method was immunoSEQ multiplex PCR. Among about 120,000 clones listed, roughly 79% were seen once. The sequencing sample was made of PBMCs. Every receptor here comes from a woman aged 40 to 55 in good health and CMV-seronegative. Both conserved end residues are trimmed from each CDR3. The order of the fields is clone size, CDR3 length, V gene, D gene, J gene, CDR3 protein. D genes are given only for firm matches. Not every row has a clone size; where given, it reads once, few, many or a size class.

abundance: .; len: 12; v_gene: TRBV6-1; d_gene: .; j_gene: TRBJ1-1; CDR3aa: ASSKQDMNTEAF
abundance: .; len: 12; v_gene: TRBV10-1; d_gene: .; j_gene: TRBJ2-7; CDR3aa: ASSEQAGIGEQY
abundance: .; len: 15; v_gene: TRBV4-1; d_gene: TRBD2; j_gene: TRBJ2-5; CDR3aa: ASSQDRQRGVQETQY
abundance: .; len: 13; v_gene: TRBV4-3; d_gene: .; j_gene: TRBJ2-7; CDR3aa: ASSRNRDSPYEQY
abundance: .; len: 13; v_gene: TRBV7-3; d_gene: .; j_gene: TRBJ2-3; CDR3aa: ASSFSGRGTDTQY
abundance: .; len: 10; v_gene: TRBV19; d_gene: .; j_gene: TRBJ1-5; CDR3aa: ASSKGGRPQH
abundance: .; len: 14; v_gene: TRBV7-8; d_gene: TRBD1; j_gene: TRBJ1-5; CDR3aa: ASSLGGQNSNQPQH
abundance: few; len: 12; v_gene: TRBV5-6; d_gene: .; j_gene: TRBJ1-3; CDR3aa: ASSPPGREDTIY
abundance: .; len: 14; v_gene: TRBV28; d_gene: .; j_gene: TRBJ1-5; CDR3aa: ASSLHRTRSNQPQH
abundance: .; len: 15; v_gene: TRBV15; d_gene: .; j_gene: TRBJ2-1; CDR3aa: ATSRDRGGKKYNEQF
abundance: .; len: 13; v_gene: TRBV29-1; d_gene: TRBD2; j_gene: TRBJ2-2; CDR3aa: SVQSAGGGSGELF
abundance: few; len: 11; v_gene: TRBV4-1; d_gene: .; j_gene: TRBJ1-2; CDR3aa: ASRGPRVYGYT
abundance: .; len: 15; v_gene: TRBV7-8; d_gene: .; j_gene: TRBJ1-2; CDR3aa: ASSPSGSTAGNYGYT
abundance: .; len: 13; v_gene: TRBV18; d_gene: .; j_gene: TRBJ1-1; CDR3aa: ASSPETEMNTEAF
abundance: .; len: 10; v_gene: TRBV2; d_gene: .; j_gene: TRBJ1-5; CDR3aa: ASSESVEPQH
abundance: .; len: 18; v_gene: TRBV29-1; d_gene: TRBD1; j_gene: TRBJ2-2; CDR3aa: SVEDRGTGGMATNTGELF
abundance: few; len: 12; v_gene: TRBV15; d_gene: TRBD1; j_gene: TRBJ2-7; CDR3aa: ATSRRTGDYEQY